What follows are 5 T cell receptor beta chains derived from one specimen sequenced in a study of shared T cell receptors in the human thymus. Clones were sequenced by immunoSEQ multiplex PCR, and TCRdb holds only the in-frame ones, with some missing. Here the sample spans approximately 490,000 clones, about four fifths being singletons. The same data also went into a second study, on human thymus T cells.

Sequenced material: thymocytes. The receptor source for this set is a boy under two years old with a congenital heart defect.

V gene TRBV2 combines with J gene TRBJ2-7, with D maybe TRBD1 (6 bases). Germline V gives CDR1 SNHLY, CDR2 FYNNEI. CDR3 size: 16 residues. Trimming took 4 bases from V and 9 from J, leaving 25 bases between them. The CDR3 bases are TGTGCCAGCAGTGGCAGGGGCGCTGGTGGCCCCTGGGGGCAGTACTTC. The encoded protein is CASSGRGAGGPWGQYF.

The chain is built from TRBV7-2 and TRBJ1-2; 9 positions agree with TRBD1. The V and J ends lost 5 bases and 7 bases, in that order; junction bases with no gene match: 14. Looked up from germline, CDR1 is SGHTA and CDR2 is FQGNSA. The CDR3 sequence is 16 residues long. Written as DNA, the CDR3 is TGTGCCAGCAGCCTTAGGGCCCAACAGGGGGCAGGTGGCTACACCTTC. Amino acid sequence: CASSLRAQQGAGGYTF.

This sequence joins TRBV18 and TRBJ2-3; 9 nucleotides agree with TRBD2. The germline V gene encodes CDR1 KGHSH and CDR2 LQKENI. The junction had 8 bases not matched to a gene; V was cut back by 4 bases and J by 6 bases. The CDR3 contains 15 residues. In DNA form, the CDR3 reads TGTGCCAGCTCACTAAAGGGGACTAGCAGGGATACGCAGTATTTT. The encoded protein is CASSLKGTSRDTQYF.

The chain is built from TRBV10-3 and TRBJ1-2; 9 bases align to TRBD1. Looked up from germline, CDR1 is ENHRY and CDR2 is SYGVKD. After removal of 10 bases from V and 3 bases from J, the junction contained 9 bases not matched to a gene. This CDR3 has 14 amino acids. As DNA, the CDR3 is TGTGCCACCCGGACAGGGGCCCCCTACTATGGCTACACCTTC. As protein: CATRTGAPYYGYTF.

This sequence joins TRBV7-2 and TRBJ2-7; maybe TRBD2 (5 bases). The CDR3 contains 13 residues. With 1 base removed from V and 4 bases from J, the gap between germline ends came to 8 bases. Germline V gene data show CDR1 as SGHTA and CDR2 as FQGNSA. This CDR3 is CASSLGRRYEQYF. The CDR3 DNA is TGTGCCAGCAGCTTAGGAAGGAGGTACGAGCAGTACTTC.